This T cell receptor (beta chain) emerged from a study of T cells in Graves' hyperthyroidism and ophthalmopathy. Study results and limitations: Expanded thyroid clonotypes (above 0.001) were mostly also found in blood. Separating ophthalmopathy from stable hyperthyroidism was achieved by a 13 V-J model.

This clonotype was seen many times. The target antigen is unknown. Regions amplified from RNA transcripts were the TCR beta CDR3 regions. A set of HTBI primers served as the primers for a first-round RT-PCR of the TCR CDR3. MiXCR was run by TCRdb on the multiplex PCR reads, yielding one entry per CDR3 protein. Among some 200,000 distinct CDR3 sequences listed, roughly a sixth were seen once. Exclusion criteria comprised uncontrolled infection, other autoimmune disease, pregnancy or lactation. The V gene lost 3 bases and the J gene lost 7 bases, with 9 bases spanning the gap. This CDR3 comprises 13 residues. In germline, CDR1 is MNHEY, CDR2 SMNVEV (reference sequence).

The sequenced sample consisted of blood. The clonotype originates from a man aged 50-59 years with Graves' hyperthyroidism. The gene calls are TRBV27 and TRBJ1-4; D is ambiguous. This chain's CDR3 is CASSLRWSEKLFF. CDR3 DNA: TGTGCCAGCAGTTTGAGGTGGAGTGAAAAACTGTTTTTT.